This T cell receptor beta chain emerged from a study of T cells in Graves' hyperthyroidism and ophthalmopathy. On the study more broadly: Prior to any treatment, at the point of initial diagnosis, peripheral blood was collected.

Authors of the study amplified TCR beta CDR3 regions from RNA transcripts. TCR CDR3 underwent first-round RT-PCR with the HTBI primer set. TCRdb reprocessed the multiplex PCR reads via MiXCR and lists one record per CDR3 protein. This repertoire shows under 350,000 distinct CDR3 sequences, 15% to 20% found once; its top ten account for about 53%. The germline V gene encodes CDR1 MGHDK and CDR2 SYGVNS. This CDR3 region has 16 residues. Trimming at V came to 3 bases and at J to 8 bases, leaving 7 bases not matched to a gene. For Graves' hyperthyroidism to be stable, ophthalmopathy could not progress within 18 months.

This rearrangement joins TRBV25-1 to TRBJ2-1, with 13 bases lining up with TRBD2. This TCR came from a woman aged 45-60 years with Graves' hyperthyroidism. Sequencing was performed on blood. The CDR3 sequence is CASSDLTSGGFDEQFF. CDR3 coding DNA: TGTGCCAGCAGTGATCTGACTAGCGGGGGGTTCGATGAGCAGTTCTTC.